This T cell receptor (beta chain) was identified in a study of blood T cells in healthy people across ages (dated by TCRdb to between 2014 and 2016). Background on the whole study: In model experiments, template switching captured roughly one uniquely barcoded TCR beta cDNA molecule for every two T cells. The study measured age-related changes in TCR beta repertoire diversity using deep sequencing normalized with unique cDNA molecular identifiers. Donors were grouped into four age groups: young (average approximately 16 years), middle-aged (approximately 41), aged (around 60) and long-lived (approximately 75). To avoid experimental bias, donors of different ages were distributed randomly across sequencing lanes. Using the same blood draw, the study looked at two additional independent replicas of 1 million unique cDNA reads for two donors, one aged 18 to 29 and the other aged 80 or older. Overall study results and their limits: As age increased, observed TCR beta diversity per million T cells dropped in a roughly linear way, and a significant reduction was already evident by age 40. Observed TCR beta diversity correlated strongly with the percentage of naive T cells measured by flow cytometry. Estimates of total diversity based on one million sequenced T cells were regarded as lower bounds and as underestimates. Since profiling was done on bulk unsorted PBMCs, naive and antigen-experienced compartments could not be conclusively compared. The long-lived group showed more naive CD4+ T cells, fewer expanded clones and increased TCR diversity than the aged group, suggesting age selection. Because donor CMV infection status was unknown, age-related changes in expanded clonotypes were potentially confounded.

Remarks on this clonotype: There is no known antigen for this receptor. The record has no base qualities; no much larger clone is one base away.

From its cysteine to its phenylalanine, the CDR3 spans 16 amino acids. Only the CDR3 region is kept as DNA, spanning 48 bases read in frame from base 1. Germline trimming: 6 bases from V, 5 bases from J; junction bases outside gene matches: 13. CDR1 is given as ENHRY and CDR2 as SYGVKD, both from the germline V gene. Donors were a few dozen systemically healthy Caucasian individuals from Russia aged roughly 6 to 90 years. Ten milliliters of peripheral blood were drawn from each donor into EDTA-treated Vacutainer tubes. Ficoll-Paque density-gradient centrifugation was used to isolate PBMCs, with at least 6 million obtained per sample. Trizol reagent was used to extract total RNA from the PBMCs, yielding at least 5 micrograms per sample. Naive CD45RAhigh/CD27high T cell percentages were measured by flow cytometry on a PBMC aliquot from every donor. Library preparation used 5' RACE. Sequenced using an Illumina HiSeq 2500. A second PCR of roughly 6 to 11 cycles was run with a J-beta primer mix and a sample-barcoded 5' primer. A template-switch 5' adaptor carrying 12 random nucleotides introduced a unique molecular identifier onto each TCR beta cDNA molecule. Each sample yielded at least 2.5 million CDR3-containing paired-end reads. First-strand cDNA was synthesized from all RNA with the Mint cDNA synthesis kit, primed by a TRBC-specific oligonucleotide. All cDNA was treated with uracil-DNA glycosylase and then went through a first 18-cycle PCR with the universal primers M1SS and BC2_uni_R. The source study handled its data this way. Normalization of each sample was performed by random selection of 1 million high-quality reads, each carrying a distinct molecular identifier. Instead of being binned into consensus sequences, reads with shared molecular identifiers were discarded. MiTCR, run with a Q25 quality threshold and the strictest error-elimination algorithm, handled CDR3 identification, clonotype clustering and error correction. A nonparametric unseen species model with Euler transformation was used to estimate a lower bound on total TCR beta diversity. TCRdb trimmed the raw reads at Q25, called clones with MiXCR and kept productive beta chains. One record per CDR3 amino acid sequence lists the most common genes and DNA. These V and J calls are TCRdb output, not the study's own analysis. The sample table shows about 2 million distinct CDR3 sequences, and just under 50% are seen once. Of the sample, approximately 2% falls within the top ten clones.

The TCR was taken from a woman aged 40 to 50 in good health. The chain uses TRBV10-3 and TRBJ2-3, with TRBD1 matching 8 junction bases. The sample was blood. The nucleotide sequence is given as TGTGCCATCAGCGAAGGGACAGGCGATCTCGTAGATACGCAGTATTTT. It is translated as CAISEGTGDLVDTQYF.